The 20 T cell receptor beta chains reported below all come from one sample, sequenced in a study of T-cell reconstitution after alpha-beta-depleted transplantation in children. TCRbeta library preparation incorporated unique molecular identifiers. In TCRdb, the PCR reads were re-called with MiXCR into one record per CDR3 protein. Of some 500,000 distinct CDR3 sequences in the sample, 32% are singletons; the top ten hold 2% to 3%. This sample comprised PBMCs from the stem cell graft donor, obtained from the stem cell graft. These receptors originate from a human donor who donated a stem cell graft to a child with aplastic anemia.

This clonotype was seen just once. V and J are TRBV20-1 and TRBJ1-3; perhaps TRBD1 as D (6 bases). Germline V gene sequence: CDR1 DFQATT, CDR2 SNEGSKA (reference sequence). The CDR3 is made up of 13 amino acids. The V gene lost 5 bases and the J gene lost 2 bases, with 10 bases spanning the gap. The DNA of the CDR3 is TGCAGTGCTGCGAACAGGGCTGGAAACACCATATATTTT. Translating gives CSAANRAGNTIYF.

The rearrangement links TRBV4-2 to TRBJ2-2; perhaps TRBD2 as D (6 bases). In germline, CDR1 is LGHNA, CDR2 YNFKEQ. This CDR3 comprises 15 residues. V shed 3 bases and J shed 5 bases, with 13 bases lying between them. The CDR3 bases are TGTGCCAGCAGCCAGTACGGGAGTGGAACCGGGGAGCTGTTTTTT. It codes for CASSQYGSGTGELFF.

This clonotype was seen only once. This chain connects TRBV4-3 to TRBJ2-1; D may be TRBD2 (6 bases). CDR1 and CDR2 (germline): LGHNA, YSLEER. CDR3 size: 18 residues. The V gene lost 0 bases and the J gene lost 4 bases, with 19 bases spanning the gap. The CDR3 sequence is CASSQDVGSGLKYNEQFF. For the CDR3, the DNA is TGCGCCAGCAGCCAAGACGTCGGGAGCGGCCTAAAATACAATGAGCAGTTCTTC.

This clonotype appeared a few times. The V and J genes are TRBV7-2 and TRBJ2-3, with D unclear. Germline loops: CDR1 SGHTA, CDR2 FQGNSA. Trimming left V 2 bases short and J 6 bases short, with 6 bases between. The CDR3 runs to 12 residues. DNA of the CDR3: TGTGCCAGCAGCTTAATGTTCGATACGCAGTATTTT. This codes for CASSLMFDTQYF.

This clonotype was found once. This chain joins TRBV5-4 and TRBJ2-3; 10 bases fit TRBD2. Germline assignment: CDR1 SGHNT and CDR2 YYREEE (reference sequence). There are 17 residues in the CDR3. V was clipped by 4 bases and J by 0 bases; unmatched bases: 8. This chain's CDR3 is CASSPWTSGTSTDTQYF. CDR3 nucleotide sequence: TGTGCCAGCAGCCCATGGACTAGCGGTACTAGCACAGATACGCAGTATTTT.

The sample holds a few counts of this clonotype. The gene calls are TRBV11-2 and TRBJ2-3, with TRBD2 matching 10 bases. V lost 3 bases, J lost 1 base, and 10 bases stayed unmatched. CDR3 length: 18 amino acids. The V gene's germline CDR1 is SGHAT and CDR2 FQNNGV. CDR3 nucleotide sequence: TGTGCCAGCAGCTTTTATCGACAAGCGGGAGGGGGCACAGATACGCAGTATTTT. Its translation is CASSFYRQAGGGTDTQYF.

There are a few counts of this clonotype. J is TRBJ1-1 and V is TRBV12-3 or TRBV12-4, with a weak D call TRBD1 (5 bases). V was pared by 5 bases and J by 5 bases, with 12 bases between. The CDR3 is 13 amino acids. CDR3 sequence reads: CASSPGTWTEAFF. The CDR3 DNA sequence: TGTGCCAGCAGTCCGGGGACTTGGACTGAAGCTTTCTTT.

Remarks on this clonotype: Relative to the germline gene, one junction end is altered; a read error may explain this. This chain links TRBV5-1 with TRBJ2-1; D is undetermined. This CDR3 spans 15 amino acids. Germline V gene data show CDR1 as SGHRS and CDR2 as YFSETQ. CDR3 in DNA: TGCGCCAGCAGCTTAGGAGCGTACTCCTACCATGAGCAGTTCTTC. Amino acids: CASSLGAYSYHEQFF.

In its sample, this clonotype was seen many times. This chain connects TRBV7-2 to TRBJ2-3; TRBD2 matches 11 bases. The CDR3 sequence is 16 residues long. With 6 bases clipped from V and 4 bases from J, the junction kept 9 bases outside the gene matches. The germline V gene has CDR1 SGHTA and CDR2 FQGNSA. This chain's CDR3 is CASRQTSGSWSDTQYF. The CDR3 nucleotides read TGTGCCAGCAGGCAAACTAGCGGGAGTTGGTCAGATACGCAGTATTTT.

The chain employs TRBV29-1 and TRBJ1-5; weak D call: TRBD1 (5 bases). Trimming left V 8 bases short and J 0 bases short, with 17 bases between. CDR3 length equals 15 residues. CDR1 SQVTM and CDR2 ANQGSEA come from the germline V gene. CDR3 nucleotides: TGCAGCTTGGGCAGACAGCTGTATAGCAATCAGCCCCAGCATTTT. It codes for CSLGRQLYSNQPQHF.

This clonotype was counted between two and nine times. The CDR3: CASSLAGTAMNTEAFF. The CDR3 region has the DNA TGTGCCAGCAGCTTAGCCGGGACGGCTATGAACACTGAAGCTTTCTTT. This chain uses TRBV7-9 with TRBJ1-1; possibly TRBD1 for D (5 bases). CDR3 length: 16 residues. The V gene lost 0 bases and the J gene lost 0 bases, with 11 bases spanning the gap. In germline, CDR1 is SEHNR, CDR2 FQNEAQ (reference sequence).

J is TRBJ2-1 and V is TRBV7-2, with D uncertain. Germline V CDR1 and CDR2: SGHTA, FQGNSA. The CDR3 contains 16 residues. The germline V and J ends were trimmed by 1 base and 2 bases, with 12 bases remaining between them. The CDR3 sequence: CASSLVATSAYNEQFF. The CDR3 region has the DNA TGTGCCAGCAGCTTAGTGGCGACTTCAGCCTACAATGAGCAGTTCTTC.

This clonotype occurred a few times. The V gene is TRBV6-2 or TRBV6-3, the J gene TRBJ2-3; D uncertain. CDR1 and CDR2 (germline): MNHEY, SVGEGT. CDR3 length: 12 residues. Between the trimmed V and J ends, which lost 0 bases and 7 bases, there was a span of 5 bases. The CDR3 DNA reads TGTGCCAGCAGTTACTCTGCAAATACGCAGTATTTT. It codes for CASSYSANTQYF.

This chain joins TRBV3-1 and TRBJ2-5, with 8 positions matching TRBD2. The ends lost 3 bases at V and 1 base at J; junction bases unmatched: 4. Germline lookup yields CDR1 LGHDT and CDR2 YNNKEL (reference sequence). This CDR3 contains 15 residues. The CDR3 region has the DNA TGTGCCAGCAGCCACCTTAGCGGGACCCAAGAGACCCAGTACTTC. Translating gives CASSHLSGTQETQYF.

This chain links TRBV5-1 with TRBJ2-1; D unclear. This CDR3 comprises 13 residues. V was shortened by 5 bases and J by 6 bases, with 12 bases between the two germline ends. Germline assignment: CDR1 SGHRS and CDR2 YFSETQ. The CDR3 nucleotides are TGCGCCAGCAGAGCGACCGCGTCCAATGAGCAGTTCTTC. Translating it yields CASRATASNEQFF.

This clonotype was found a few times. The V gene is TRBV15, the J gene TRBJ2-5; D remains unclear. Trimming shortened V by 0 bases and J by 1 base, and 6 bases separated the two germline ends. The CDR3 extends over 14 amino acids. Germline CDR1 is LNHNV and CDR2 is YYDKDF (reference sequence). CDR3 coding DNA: TGTGCCACCAGCAGAGATGAAGGCCAAGAGACCCAGTACTTC. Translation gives CATSRDEGQETQYF.

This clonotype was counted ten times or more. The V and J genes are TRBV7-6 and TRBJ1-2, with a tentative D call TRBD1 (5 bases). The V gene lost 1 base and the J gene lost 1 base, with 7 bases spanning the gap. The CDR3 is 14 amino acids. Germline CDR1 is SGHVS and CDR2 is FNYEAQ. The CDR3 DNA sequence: TGTGCCAGCAGCTTAGATGGGGGTAACTATGGCTACACCTTC. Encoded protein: CASSLDGGNYGYTF.

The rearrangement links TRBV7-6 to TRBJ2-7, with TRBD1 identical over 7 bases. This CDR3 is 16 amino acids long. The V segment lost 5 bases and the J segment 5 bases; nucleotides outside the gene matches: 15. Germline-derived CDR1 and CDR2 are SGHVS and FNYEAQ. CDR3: CASSKDMTGRTHEQYF. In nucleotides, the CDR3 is TGTGCCAGCAGCAAAGATATGACAGGGAGAACCCACGAGCAGTACTTC.

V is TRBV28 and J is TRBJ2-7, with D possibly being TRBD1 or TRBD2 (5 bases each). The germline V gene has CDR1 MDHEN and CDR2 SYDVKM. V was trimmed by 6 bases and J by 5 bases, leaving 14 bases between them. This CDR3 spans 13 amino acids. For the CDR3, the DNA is TGTGCCAGCAGAACCGGGACCCTAGACGAGCAGTACTTC. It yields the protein CASRTGTLDEQYF. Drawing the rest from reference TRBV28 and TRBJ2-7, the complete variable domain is DVKVTQSSRYLVKRTGEKVFLECVQDMDHENMFWYRQDPGLGLRLIYFSYDVKMKEKGDIPEGYSVSREKKERFSLILESASTNQTSMYLCASRTGTLDEQYFGPGTRLTVT.

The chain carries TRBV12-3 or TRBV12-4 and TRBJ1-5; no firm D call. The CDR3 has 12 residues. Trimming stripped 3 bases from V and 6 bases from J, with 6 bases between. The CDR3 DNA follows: TGTGCCAGCAGTTTTCCCCCTCAGCCCCAGCATTTT. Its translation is CASSFPPQPQHF.